The 30 T cell receptor beta chains in this list originate from one sample, sequenced in a study of T cell responses to AZD1222 COVID-19 vaccine. Measured with immunoSEQ multiplex PCR; TCRdb has only the in-frame clones, and not every one. This sample carries 180,000 or so clones, over 85% of them seen once, and the ten largest clones take approximately 0.98%. This material consisted of peripheral blood, taken 28 days after the second dose of the MenACWY control vaccine. These receptors all come from an adult who received the MenACWY meningococcal vaccine as a control.

This clone was found once. V usage is TRBV12-5 and J usage is TRBJ2-1; D is possibly TRBD1 (6 bases). The V gene lost 0 bases and the J gene lost 1 base, with 13 bases spanning the gap. This CDR3 region has 17 residues. CDR1 LGHNT and CDR2 FRNRAP come from the germline V gene. CDR3 in amino acids: CASGLVITRGSYNEQFF. DNA for the CDR3: TGTGCTAGTGGTTTGGTGATAACCAGGGGTTCCTACAATGAGCAGTTCTTC.

The chain uses TRBV29-1 and TRBJ1-1, with TRBD1 matching 8 bases. The V gene end was trimmed by 7 bases and the J gene end by 7 bases; junction bases not matched to a gene: 11. CDR1 and CDR2 from the germline V gene are SQVTM and ANQGSEA. CDR3 length equals 13 residues. For the CDR3, the DNA is TGCAGCGGGGGAACAGGGGGTCGCAGTGAAGCTTTCTTT. This translates into CSGGTGGRSEAFF.

The rearrangement uses TRBV3-1 (or the pseudogene TRBV3-2) and TRBJ1-1; possible D gene TRBD1, 5 bases. The CDR3 length is 13 residues. V shed 4 bases and J shed 6 bases, with 12 bases lying between them. The germline gives CDR1 LGHDT, CDR2 YNNKEL (reference sequence). This CDR3 is CASSRSRGSEAFF. As DNA, the CDR3 is TGTGCCAGCAGCCGCTCGAGGGGCTCTGAAGCTTTCTTT.

This rearrangement joins TRBV7-8 to TRBJ1-4, with no clear D. The CDR3 is 17 amino acids. V was shortened by 5 bases and J by 0 bases, with 16 bases between the two germline ends. The germline V gene has CDR1 SGHVS and CDR2 FQNEAQ. The CDR3 loop is CASSPRTQGTTNEKLFF. The CDR3 DNA sequence: TGTGCCAGCAGCCCTAGGACCCAAGGAACAACTAATGAAAAACTGTTTTTT. The full variable domain, completed using reference TRBV7-8 and TRBJ1-4, is GAGVSQSPRYKVAKRGQDVALRCDPISGHVSLFWYQQALGQGPEFLTYFQNEAQLDKSGLPSDRFFAERPEGSVSTLKIQRTQQEDSAVYLCASSPRTQGTTNEKLFFGSGTQLSVL.

The chain employs TRBV15 and TRBJ2-5; 7 bases line up with TRBD1. CDR1 and CDR2 (germline): LNHNV, YYDKDF (reference sequence). The CDR3 totals 15 residues. V lost 0 bases, J lost 1 base, and 2 bases stayed unmatched. The CDR3 is CATSRDGTVQETQYF. For the CDR3, the DNA is TGTGCCACCAGCAGAGACGGGACAGTCCAAGAGACCCAGTACTTC.

Note on this clone: The junction departs from germline at one end; a sequencing error may be responsible. V usage is TRBV7-8 and J usage is TRBJ2-7; 8 bases map to TRBD2. The CDR3 is made up of 17 amino acids. Germline values: CDR1 SGHVS, CDR2 FQNEAQ. Here the CDR3 reads CASSRQPPGLDSHEQYF. The CDR3 DNA is TGTGCCAGCAGTAGACAGCCGCCGGGACTAGACTCCCACGAGCAGTACTTC.

CDR3 sequence reads: CSRVYLNEQFF. DNA of the CDR3: TGCAGCCGGGTCTACCTCAATGAGCAGTTCTTC. V and J are TRBV20-1 and TRBJ2-1; D remains ambiguous. The CDR3 totals 11 residues. Germline CDR1 DFQATT, CDR2 SNEGSKA (reference sequence).

The chain is built from TRBV7-9 and TRBJ2-1; D remains ambiguous. The CDR3 is 14 residues long. Germline lookup yields CDR1 SEHNR and CDR2 FQNEAQ (reference sequence). V was shortened by 1 base and J by 2 bases, with 6 bases between the two germline ends. CDR3 sequence: CASSLGDTYNEQFF. The CDR3 region has the DNA TGTGCCAGCAGCTTAGGGGATACCTACAATGAGCAGTTCTTC.

The chain employs TRBV5-1 and TRBJ2-3, with unresolved D. Germline CDR1 and CDR2: SGHRS and YFSETQ. The CDR3 runs to 15 residues. V lost 0 bases and J lost 4, with 12 bases in between. CDR3 in amino acids: CASSLGPVASDTQYF. The DNA for the CDR3 is TGCGCCAGCAGCTTGGGTCCCGTGGCGTCAGATACGCAGTATTTT.

CDR3 in amino acids: CASSQGGGAPDTQYF. DNA of the CDR3: TGTGCCAGCAGCCAAGGCGGGGGGGCCCCAGATACGCAGTATTTT. V gene TRBV3-1 (or the pseudogene TRBV3-2) combines with J gene TRBJ2-3; 9 positions agree with TRBD2. The CDR3 is 15 amino acids. The germline V gene has CDR1 LGHDT and CDR2 YNNKEL (reference sequence). Unmatched junction bases numbered 3, after V lost 1 base and J lost 4 bases.

The genes are TRBV6-5 and TRBJ1-5, with 8 bases fitting TRBD1. Germline V lookup: CDR1 MNHEY, CDR2 SVGAGI. J gave up 2 bases and V 6 bases, and 3 bases lay outside the gene matches. The CDR3 has 14 residues. The CDR3 is CASSTDRGNQPQHF. The CDR3 nucleotides are TGTGCCAGCAGCACGGACAGGGGCAATCAGCCCCAGCATTTT.

This clone was detected once. The chain uses TRBV12-3 or TRBV12-4 and TRBJ1-5; D is ambiguous. There are 13 residues in the CDR3. Trimming removed 2 bases at V and 5 bases at J, with 7 bases between. Here the CDR3 DNA reads TGTGCCAGCAGTTTATTCCGCGATCAGCCCCAGCATTTT. Its protein product is CASSLFRDQPQHF.

The V and J genes are TRBV19 and TRBJ1-3; D call uncertain. This CDR3 region has 15 residues. CDR1 LNHDA and CDR2 SQIVND come from the germline V gene (reference sequence). The ends were cut back, 0 bases at V and 7 bases at J, with 13 bases in the middle. CDR3 sequence reads: CASSIDLQFGNTIYF. The CDR3 DNA is TGTGCCAGTAGTATAGATCTACAGTTCGGGAACACCATATATTTT.

Only one count was recorded for this clone. The J gene is TRBJ1-5, the V gene TRBV7-6; D not resolved. V was pared by 2 bases and J by 2 bases, with 7 bases between. Germline V gene lookup returns CDR1 SGHVS and CDR2 FNYEAQ. This CDR3 comprises 14 residues. As DNA, the CDR3 is TGTGCCAGCAGCTTAAACAGCGGCAATCAGCCCCAGCATTTT. It codes for CASSLNSGNQPQHF.

The V and J genes are TRBV6-6 and TRBJ1-4; 10 nucleotides match TRBD1. The germline gives CDR1 MNHNY, CDR2 SVGAGI (reference sequence). V was pared by 5 bases and J by 2 bases, with 8 bases of the junction left unmatched. This CDR3 is 17 amino acids long. CDR3 sequence (DNA): TGTGCCAGCAGTCAACCGGGACAGGGGCGTACTAATGAAAAACTGTTTTTT. Residues: CASSQPGQGRTNEKLFF.

The rearrangement links TRBV5-1 to TRBJ1-4; D is unresolved. Germline V gene sequence: CDR1 SGHRS, CDR2 YFSETQ. The germline V and J ends were trimmed by 4 bases and 4 bases, with 8 bases remaining between them. CDR3 length: 13 residues. The CDR3 coding sequence is TGCGCCAGCAGCCCGGGAAATAATGAAAAACTGTTTTTT. Amino acid sequence: CASSPGNNEKLFF. Full variable domain (outside the CDR3, taken from reference TRBV5-1 and TRBJ1-4): KAGVTQTPRYLIKTRGQQVTLSCSPISGHRSVSWYQQTPGQGLQFLFEYFSETQRNKGNFPGRFSGRQFSNSRSEMNVSTLELGDSALYLCASSPGNNEKLFFGSGTQLSVL.

The V and J genes are TRBV7-2 and TRBJ1-1; a weak D match, TRBD1 (5 bases). This CDR3 spans 13 amino acids. Germline V gene data show CDR1 as SGHTA and CDR2 as FQGNSA. The ends were cut back, 5 bases at V and 7 bases at J, with 14 bases in the middle. The CDR3: CASSARGGDEAFF. For the CDR3, the DNA is TGTGCCAGCAGCGCTAGGGGTGGGGATGAAGCTTTCTTT.

This chain joins TRBV12-3 or TRBV12-4 and TRBJ1-1, with D possibly being TRBD1 (5 bases). CDR3 length equals 13 residues. Trimming pared 6 bases from V and 5 bases from J, leaving 13 bases between. CDR3: CASRRTPRTEAFF. CDR3 coding DNA: TGTGCCAGCAGGCGGACACCGAGAACTGAAGCTTTCTTT.

The chain has TRBV9 and TRBJ1-3; D remains ambiguous. Trimming removed 0 bases at V and 0 bases at J, with 10 bases between. CDR3 length: 16 residues. Germline V CDR1 and CDR2: SGDLS, YYNGEE. The CDR3 here is CASSVEPGPSGNTIYF. CDR3 sequence (DNA): TGTGCCAGCAGCGTAGAACCAGGACCCTCTGGAAACACCATATATTTT.

This chain links TRBV6-5 with TRBJ2-7, with a possible D match to TRBD1 (5 bases). CDR3 length: 13 residues. Trimming took off 6 bases at V and 2 bases at J, with 11 bases between the two ends. Germline V gene lookup returns CDR1 MNHEY and CDR2 SVGAGI. CDR3 in amino acids: CASSYDSTYEQYF. The CDR3 coding sequence is TGTGCCAGCAGCTATGACAGCACCTACGAGCAGTACTTC.

This chain joins TRBV2 and TRBJ1-6; D possibly corresponds to TRBD1 (5 bases). Trimming removed 2 bases from V and 0 bases from J, with 17 bases in between. From germline, CDR1 is SNHLY and CDR2 FYNNEI. This CDR3 spans 19 amino acids. CDR3: CASSESSQGGSSYNSPLHF. The CDR3 nucleotides are TGTGCCAGCAGTGAAAGCAGTCAGGGAGGTAGCTCCTATAATTCACCCCTCCACTTT.

This clone was detected a few times. V gene TRBV13 combines with J gene TRBJ1-2, with 9 bases matching TRBD1. Looked up from germline, CDR1 is PRHDT and CDR2 is FYEKMQ (reference sequence). CDR3 length: 16 residues. V shed 8 bases and J 0 bases; nucleotides not matched to a gene: 10. The CDR3, as DNA: TGTGCCAGCTTTTCCGGGACAGGGCCCTCTAACTATGGCTACACCTTC. The encoded protein is CASFSGTGPSNYGYTF. Combining the CDR3 with reference TRBV13 and TRBJ1-2 gives the whole variable domain AAGVIQSPRHLIKEKRETATLKCYPIPRHDTVYWYQQGPGQDPQFLISFYEKMQSDKGSIPDRFSAQQFSDYHSELNMSSLELGDSALYFCASFSGTGPSNYGYTFGSGTRLTVV.

Only one count was recorded for this clone. The V and J genes are TRBV6-5 and TRBJ1-2; D is perhaps TRBD1 (6 bases). The CDR3 runs 15 residues. V lost 5 bases and J lost 3, with 16 bases in between. Per the germline V gene, CDR1 is MNHEY and CDR2 is SVGAGI. The DNA for the CDR3 is TGTGCCAGCAGTCACAACAGGGTATATGACTATGGCTACACCTTC. Protein: CASSHNRVYDYGYTF.

V usage is TRBV10-3 and J usage is TRBJ1-1; 7 bases are a match to TRBD1. The CDR3 extends over 15 amino acids. In germline, CDR1 is ENHRY, CDR2 SYGVKD. The V and J ends lost 3 bases and 0 bases, in that order; junction bases with no gene match: 4. The CDR3 coding sequence is TGTGCCATCAGTGAAAGACAGGGTATGAACACTGAAGCTTTCTTT. Encoded protein: CAISERQGMNTEAFF.

The chain uses TRBV4-3 and TRBJ1-2, with no clear D. The V gene lost 0 bases and the J gene lost 0 bases, with 8 bases spanning the gap. Germline assignment: CDR1 LGHNA and CDR2 YSLEER. The CDR3 length is 15 residues. CDR3 in DNA: TGCGCCAGCAGCCAAGAACTACGAGCTAACTATGGCTACACCTTC. The encoded protein is CASSQELRANYGYTF.

This chain links TRBV5-4 with TRBJ1-6; D may be TRBD1 (6 bases). Trimming took 0 bases from V and 4 from J, leaving 11 bases between them. There are 16 residues in the CDR3. Germline V gene lookup returns CDR1 SGHNT and CDR2 YYREEE (reference sequence). CDR3 nucleotide sequence: TGTGCCAGCAGCTTGGCAGGGGCAGGTTATAATTCACCCCTCCACTTT. As protein: CASSLAGAGYNSPLHF.

This chain joins TRBV6-5 and TRBJ1-1, with a tentative D call TRBD1 (5 bases). CDR1 MNHEY and CDR2 SVGAGI come from the germline V gene. CDR3 length: 15 residues. With 3 bases removed from V and 0 bases from J, the gap between germline ends came to 11 bases. The CDR3 DNA is TGTGCCAGCAGTTATTATGGGACCTTGAACACTGAAGCTTTCTTT. This sequence encodes CASSYYGTLNTEAFF.

This clone has a handful of counts. V is TRBV30 and J is TRBJ1-2; D ambiguous. Deletions cut 2 bases from V and 7 bases from J, with 11 bases between. Germline V gene lookup returns CDR1 GTSNPN and CDR2 SVGIG (reference sequence). The CDR3 is 12 residues long. This CDR3 is CAWSLVASGYTF. CDR3 nucleotides: TGTGCCTGGAGTCTCGTGGCGAGTGGCTACACCTTC.

The chain recombines TRBV7-6 with TRBJ1-1; a weak D match, TRBD1 (5 bases). The CDR3 runs to 15 residues. The germline V and J ends were trimmed by 1 base and 5 bases, with 14 bases remaining between them. Germline-derived CDR1 and CDR2 are SGHVS and FNYEAQ. The CDR3 region is CASSLVPGGMTEAFF. The CDR3 region has the DNA TGTGCCAGCAGCTTAGTCCCTGGGGGGATGACTGAAGCTTTCTTT.

V is TRBV29-1 and J is TRBJ1-2; 11 bases agree with TRBD1. The CDR3 covers 14 residues. The V segment lost 7 bases and the J segment 0 bases; nucleotides outside the gene matches: 4. Per the germline V gene, CDR1 is SQVTM and CDR2 is ANQGSEA. CDR3: CSAMGQGANYGYTF. DNA of the CDR3: TGCAGCGCTATGGGACAGGGGGCTAACTATGGCTACACCTTC.